This entry lists 14 T cell receptor beta chains sequenced from one sample in a study of a mutant IDH1 vaccine in newly diagnosed glioma. The time point denotes: baseline, week 1 (first vaccination visit). The treatment is: pre-vaccination baseline after standard-of-care therapy. Sequencing used immunoSEQ multiplex PCR; TCRdb keeps in-frame clones, though not all of them. The table shows 20,000 or so clones, with approximately 85% occurring only once. Here the sequenced sample was PBMCs, taken from a glioma patient treated with radiotherapy, temozolomide or both. These receptors came from a man aged 35 to 55 with glioma.

This clone was observed a handful of times. The chain uses TRBV6-5 and TRBJ1-1; tentative D call: TRBD1 (5 bases). The V end lost 4 bases, the J end lost 2 bases, and 11 bases lay between the germline ends. CDR1 MNHEY and CDR2 SVGAGI come from the germline V gene. CDR3 size: 14 residues. The CDR3 loop is CASSLQGFNTEAFF. CDR3 coding DNA: TGTGCCAGCAGTTTGCAGGGTTTCAACACTGAAGCTTTCTTT.

This rearrangement joins TRBV6-4 to TRBJ1-2; D possibly corresponds to TRBD1 (5 bases). The V gene's germline CDR1 is MRHNA and CDR2 SNTAGT. Trimming cost V 2 bases and J 8 bases, with 12 bases left between them. This CDR3 has 13 amino acids. In nucleotides, the CDR3 is TGTGCCAGCAGTGACGACGGGGCGCTCGGCTACACCTTC. Protein product: CASSDDGALGYTF.

The V call is TRBV6-1, the J call TRBJ1-2; TRBD1 matches 7 bases. This CDR3 spans 13 amino acids. Trimming took 6 bases from V and 2 from J; bases not matched to a gene: 3. Germline lookup yields CDR1 MNHNS and CDR2 SASEGT. The DNA of the CDR3 is TGTGCCAGCAGCAGGGGGGGGAACTATGGCTACACCTTC. Its translation is CASSRGGNYGYTF.

The V call is TRBV19, the J call TRBJ2-2; tentatively, D is TRBD2 (6 bases). Germline CDR1 reads LNHDA; CDR2 reads SQIVND (reference sequence). CDR3 length: 16 amino acids. Trimming removed 3 bases from V and 2 bases from J, with 13 bases in between. The CDR3 DNA sequence: TGTGCCAGTAGTATCGCTACTAGCACCAACACCGGGGAGCTGTTTTTT. It translates to CASSIATSTNTGELFF.

The chain recombines TRBV19 with TRBJ1-5; D is unclear. The V gene's germline CDR1 is LNHDA and CDR2 SQIVND (reference sequence). Trimming removed 0 bases from V and 1 base from J, with 4 bases in between. The CDR3 covers 14 residues. CDR3 coding DNA: TGTGCCAGTAGTATAGACAGAAGCAATCAGCCCCAGCATTTT. This sequence encodes CASSIDRSNQPQHF.

The CDR3 here is CASGLDPGKAIHTGELFF. CDR3 coding DNA: TGTGCTAGTGGTTTGGACCCGGGGAAGGCGATTCACACCGGGGAGCTGTTTTTT. The chain employs TRBV12-5 and TRBJ2-2; D may be TRBD2 (5 bases). This CDR3 has 18 residues. The germline V gene encodes CDR1 LGHNT and CDR2 FRNRAP. Between the trimmed V and J ends, which lost 1 base and 3 bases, there was a span of 18 bases.

The chain combines TRBV7-9 with TRBJ2-5; D is perhaps TRBD2 (5 bases). Germline CDR1 SEHNR, CDR2 FQNEAQ (reference sequence). This CDR3 contains 14 residues. V was pared by 5 bases and J by 5 bases, with 15 bases between. In DNA, the CDR3 is TGTGCCAGCAGCCTGTCGACCCCGGGGGAGACCCAGTACTTC. This encodes CASSLSTPGETQYF.

The J gene is TRBJ2-7, the V gene TRBV7-9, with D possibly being TRBD1 (6 bases). Germline V lookup: CDR1 SEHNR, CDR2 FQNEAQ (reference sequence). Trimming cost V 5 bases and J 5 bases, with 19 bases left between them. The CDR3 is 15 residues long. In DNA form, the CDR3 reads TGTGCCAGCAGCGGATACCGGGACACCAACCACGAGCAGTACTTC. Its protein product is CASSGYRDTNHEQYF.

V usage is TRBV28 and J usage is TRBJ1-5, with a weak D call TRBD1 (5 bases). Trimming removed 4 bases at V and 2 bases at J, with 15 bases between. The CDR3 consists of 16 residues. In germline, CDR1 is MDHEN, CDR2 SYDVKM. Here the CDR3 DNA reads TGTGCCAGCAGTTCCTTCAGGGTTTTGGGCAATCAGCCCCAGCATTTT. Translating it yields CASSSFRVLGNQPQHF.

This clone was seen a handful of times. The J gene is TRBJ1-2, the V gene TRBV5-4; D is perhaps TRBD1 (5 bases). The CDR3 runs 13 residues. V lost 9 bases, J lost 9 bases, and 21 bases lay in between. Germline-derived CDR1 and CDR2 are SGHNT and YYREEE (reference sequence). The CDR3: CATGGGLERRYTF. CDR3 nucleotide sequence: TGTGCCACCGGGGGGGGGTTGGAGAGGCGCTACACCTTC.

The chain employs TRBV6-1 and TRBJ1-5; 9 bases are shared with TRBD1. The CDR3 consists of 17 residues. V was clipped by 3 bases and J by 3 bases; unmatched bases: 9. Germline CDR1 and CDR2: MNHNS and SASEGT. CDR3 DNA: TGTGCCAGCAGTGATAGGCGGACAGGGGAAATCAATCAGCCCCAGCATTTT. It codes for CASSDRRTGEINQPQHF.

V is TRBV15 and J is TRBJ2-1; 9 positions match TRBD1. The CDR3 totals 13 residues. J gave up 9 bases and V 4 bases, and 4 bases lay outside the gene matches. The V gene's germline CDR1 is LNHNV and CDR2 YYDKDF (reference sequence). Here the CDR3 DNA reads TGTGCCACCAGCATGCGACAGGGGGGTGAGCAGTTCTTC. Residues: CATSMRQGGEQFF.

The chain employs TRBV7-8 and TRBJ1-2; D is unresolved. CDR3 length: 14 amino acids. Germline V CDR1 and CDR2: SGHVS, FQNEAQ. V lost 6 bases and J lost 6, with 17 bases in between. CDR3 coding DNA: TGTGCCAGCAGTTTTAGTGAGGGCGTCCATGGCTACACCTTC. Translated: CASSFSEGVHGYTF. Filled out from reference TRBV7-8 and TRBJ1-2, the complete variable domain reads GAGVSQSPRYKVAKRGQDVALRCDPISGHVSLFWYQQALGQGPEFLTYFQNEAQLDKSGLPSDRFFAERPEGSVSTLKIQRTQQEDSAVYLCASSFSEGVHGYTFGSGTRLTVV.

A remark on this clone: Germline and junction disagree at one end, which may indicate a read error. This rearrangement joins TRBV6-1 to TRBJ2-7; D is possibly TRBD1 or TRBD2 (5 bases each). Germline V lookup: CDR1 MNHNS, CDR2 SASEGT. The CDR3 totals 17 residues. The DNA of the CDR3 is TGTGCCAGCAGCGAAGAATCCGGGGCAAATCTCCCCTACGAGCAGTACTTC. It translates to CASSEESGANLPYEQYF.